The 10 T cell receptor beta chains below all came from one sample that was sequenced in a study of T cell repertoires in cytomegalovirus infection. TCRdb re-analysed the reads in MiXCR, keeping a single row per CDR3 protein. The sample has approximately 250,000 distinct CDR3 sequences, under 25% seen once. The material sequenced was CD8+ T cells from PBMCs. These receptors were taken from a human donor in good health (CMV status not recorded). Some clones in this sample may be carry-over from other donors' samples.

The V and J genes are TRBV7-8 and TRBJ2-2; 11 bases agree with TRBD1. V shed 8 bases and J 3 bases; nucleotides not matched to a gene: 2. The CDR3 totals 14 residues. Germline CDR1 SGHVS, CDR2 FQNEAQ. In nucleotides, the CDR3 is TGTGCCAGCGCGGACAGGGGGCACACCGGGGAGCTGTTTTTT. It specifies CASADRGHTGELFF. Together with reference TRBV7-8 and TRBJ2-2, the CDR3 gives the full variable domain: GAGVSQSPRYKVAKRGQDVALRCDPISGHVSLFWYQQALGQGPEFLTYFQNEAQLDKSGLPSDRFFAERPEGSVSTLKIQRTQQEDSAVYLCASADRGHTGELFFGEGSRLTVL.

The chain uses TRBV7-6 and TRBJ2-3, with 8 bases aligning to TRBD2. Per the germline V gene, CDR1 is SGHVS and CDR2 is FNYEAQ. The junction had 16 bases not matched to a gene; V was cut back by 5 bases and J by 0 bases. This CDR3 region has 19 residues. The CDR3 reads CASSRFSETSVGSTDTQYF. CDR3 bases: TGTGCCAGCAGCCGATTTTCGGAGACTAGCGTCGGTAGCACAGATACGCAGTATTTT.

The chain links TRBV2 to TRBJ2-5; possibly TRBD1 for D (6 bases). Germline V gene sequence: CDR1 SNHLY, CDR2 FYNNEI. The CDR3 runs to 17 residues. The V end lost 3 bases, the J end lost 2 bases, and 19 bases lay between the germline ends. The CDR3 region has the DNA TGTGCCAGCAGTGATCCGGCCCCGGGACAAGGGCAAGAGACCCAGTACTTC. This gives the protein CASSDPAPGQGQETQYF.

For this clonotype: A clone one base away is much larger, so this may be a read error. The J gene is TRBJ1-2, the V gene TRBV7-6, with 8 bases identical to TRBD1. CDR1 is SGHVS, CDR2 FNYEAQ, per germline. The CDR3 spans 13 residues. Written as DNA, the CDR3 is TGTGCCAACAGCCCAGGGGGCTCCTATGGCTACACCTTC. Its protein product is CANSPGGSYGYTF.

This chain links TRBV27 with TRBJ2-2, with D maybe TRBD2 (5 bases). Germline values: CDR1 MNHEY, CDR2 SMNVEV (reference sequence). The CDR3 sequence is 13 residues long. The V gene lost 6 bases and the J gene lost 9 bases, with 14 bases spanning the gap. The CDR3 DNA sequence: TGTGCCAGCAGCCCTTACGGGGTCCGGGAGCTGTTTTTT. This codes for CASSPYGVRELFF.

This clonotype has more than one count but fewer than ten. The V gene is TRBV7-9, the J gene TRBJ1-6; D is undetermined. Germline V gives CDR1 SEHNR, CDR2 FQNEAQ (reference sequence). This CDR3 contains 13 residues. With 1 base removed from V and 10 bases from J, the gap between germline ends came to 8 bases. The CDR3 DNA reads as TGTGCCAGCAGCTTAGGCGGATGGTCACCCCTCCACTTT. Translated: CASSLGGWSPLHF.

The chain is built from TRBV4-1 and TRBJ2-3, with D maybe TRBD2 (6 bases). CDR1 is MGHRA and CDR2 is YSYEKL in the germline V gene. Trimming cost V 4 bases and J 10 bases, with 30 bases left between them. CDR3 length equals 18 residues. CDR3 DNA: TGCGCCAGCAGCCTCAGATTCCCGGGACTGGGGCCTATGATGGCGCAGTATTTT. Amino acid sequence: CASSLRFPGLGPMMAQYF.

This clonotype was detected many times. This chain links TRBV2 with TRBJ2-1, with D maybe TRBD2 (7 bases). Trimming removed 7 bases from V and 4 bases from J, with 23 bases in between. This CDR3 is 17 amino acids long. Looked up from germline, CDR1 is SNHLY and CDR2 is FYNNEI. As DNA, the CDR3 is TGTGCCAGCACCCCCCTGGAGCCCGCGGGGGCGTACAATGAGCAGTTCTTC. Its translation: CASTPLEPAGAYNEQFF.

In this sample, this clonotype turned up a few times. V usage is TRBV9 and J usage is TRBJ1-5, with 9 bases identical to TRBD1. The germline CDR1 and CDR2 sequences are SGDLS and YYNGEE. The CDR3 has 18 residues. The J segment lost 6 bases and the V segment lost 3 bases, leaving 16 bases of the junction unmatched. In DNA form, the CDR3 reads TGTGCCAGCAGCGCCTGGGCCGGGACAGGGTTTTTTCCTCAGCCCCAGCATTTT. Protein sequence: CASSAWAGTGFFPQPQHF.

This chain connects TRBV18 to TRBJ2-1; 7 bases align to TRBD1. Per the germline V gene, CDR1 is KGHSH and CDR2 is LQKENI. This CDR3 region has 16 residues. Trimming took 4 bases from V and 7 from J; bases not matched to a gene: 13. The CDR3 region is CASSQPGQRESNEQFF. CDR3 in DNA: TGTGCCAGCTCACAACCGGGACAGCGCGAGAGTAATGAGCAGTTCTTC. Full variable domain (remainder filled in from reference TRBV18 and TRBJ2-1): NAGVMQNPRHLVRRRGQEARLRCSPMKGHSHVYWYRQLPEEGLKFMVYLQKENIIDESGMPKERFSAEFPKEGPSILRIQQVVRGDSAAYFCASSQPGQRESNEQFFGPGTRLTVL.